Reported below is one T cell receptor beta chain. The antigen is unknown. With V trimmed by 4 bases and J by 2 bases, 6 bases remained unmatched. CDR3 length: 15 amino acids. CDR1 is MNHEY and CDR2 is SMNVEV in the germline V gene (reference sequence). The data stem from a study of cytomegalovirus exposure and HLA in healthy donors. Study overall: As released early, the data held roughly 85 million unique TCRs from HLA-typed donors.

PCR employed 60 Vbeta and 13 Jbeta primers. Data came from immunoSEQ multiplex PCR; TCRdb stores just in-frame clones and leaves some out. The sample consists of 59,000 or so clones, about 85% of them appearing once. Findings and limits, study-wide: Data from an earlier analysis indicated that most TCR beta V segments were productive either about 87% or about 30% of the time.

This chain links TRBV27 with TRBJ1-1; TRBD1 agrees at 8 bases. Sequencing was done on a sample of PBMCs. This receptor was identified in a female donor in good health and CMV-seronegative. Here the CDR3 reads CASSSQGADNTEAFF. In DNA form, the CDR3 reads TGTGCCAGCAGTTCTCAGGGGGCTGATAACACTGAAGCTTTCTTT.